The 7 T cell receptor beta chains in this list originate from one sample, sequenced in a study of breast tumors, draining lymph nodes, adjacent tissues. TCRdb re-derived calls from the multiplex PCR reads in MiXCR, one entry per CDR3 protein. The sample includes about 220,000 distinct CDR3 sequences, around 34% of them seen just once. Axillary draining lymph nodes of breast cancer patients supplied the node samples. The sample consisted of axillary lymph node tissue. The receptor source for this set is a female donor with breast cancer. Some clones in this sample may be carry-over from other donors' samples.

Notes on this clonotype: With a much larger clone just one base away, this may be a read error. The rearrangement links TRBV6-6 to TRBJ2-5; D might be TRBD1 or TRBD2, each matching 5 bases. Trimming shortened V by 5 bases and J by 1 base, and 14 bases separated the two germline ends. This CDR3 region has 15 residues. Germline V gives CDR1 MNHNY, CDR2 SVGAGI (reference sequence). The CDR3, as DNA: TGTGCCAGCAGTCCCGGGTTGAGGGGCCAAGAGACCCAGTACTTC. This codes for CASSPGLRGQETQYF.

This clonotype was counted at least ten times. The J gene is TRBJ2-2, the V gene TRBV4-1; 8 bases are a match to TRBD1. CDR1 is MGHRA and CDR2 is YSYEKL in the germline V gene. V lost 0 bases, J lost 4 bases, and 1 base stayed unmatched. CDR3 length: 15 amino acids. The CDR3 loop is CASSQEDRVTGELFF. In DNA, the CDR3 is TGCGCCAGCAGCCAAGAGGACAGGGTCACCGGGGAGCTGTTTTTT.

This clonotype was found many times. The genes are TRBV2 and TRBJ2-2; D is undetermined. V dropped 0 bases and J dropped 8 bases, with 13 bases sitting between them. Germline V gene lookup returns CDR1 SNHLY and CDR2 FYNNEI. This CDR3 is 15 amino acids long. The CDR3 is CASSEAVSRRGELFF. DNA of the CDR3: TGTGCCAGCAGTGAAGCAGTCTCGCGCAGGGGGGAGCTGTTTTTT.

This clonotype was picked up many times. The genes are TRBV15 and TRBJ1-2, with D possibly being TRBD1 (6 bases). Trimming removed 3 bases at V and 8 bases at J, with 16 bases between. There are 14 residues in the CDR3. Germline CDR1 is LNHNV and CDR2 is YYDKDF (reference sequence). As DNA, the CDR3 is TGTGCCACCAGCAGCGTCGGGGGCGCGGGGGGCTACACCTTC. Translation gives CATSSVGGAGGYTF.

The sample holds many counts of this clonotype. CDR3 DNA sequence: TGCAGTGCTAGGCGGGGGGCGGGTGGCTACACCTTC. It yields the protein CSARRGAGGYTF. This chain connects TRBV20-1 to TRBJ1-2; TRBD1 is a possible D gene (6 bases). The CDR3 runs 12 residues. The V gene lost 3 bases and the J gene lost 7 bases, with 12 bases spanning the gap. Per the germline V gene, CDR1 is DFQATT and CDR2 is SNEGSKA (reference sequence).

The sample holds many counts of this clonotype. The genes are TRBV9 and TRBJ2-1; D remains unclear. Germline V gene sequence: CDR1 SGDLS, CDR2 YYNGEE. V shed 4 bases and J shed 6 bases, with 11 bases lying between them. This CDR3 is built from 13 residues. For the CDR3, the DNA is TGTGCCAGCAGCCTAGGACCATTCAATGAGCAGTTCTTC. Translated: CASSLGPFNEQFF.

This chain links TRBV19 with TRBJ1-5, with 11 bases fitting TRBD1. CDR1 and CDR2 from the germline V gene are LNHDA and SQIVND (reference sequence). The CDR3 loop spans 15 amino acids. V lost 4 bases to trimming and J lost 6 bases; unmatched junction nucleotides: 5. CDR3 sequence: CASSRTGGMAQPQHF. CDR3 bases: TGTGCCAGTAGTAGGACAGGGGGCATGGCTCAGCCCCAGCATTTT.